A selection of T cell receptor beta chains follows, all from one sample in a study of shared clonotypes between healthy human individuals. The method was immunoSEQ multiplex PCR; TCRdb's version includes in-frame clones alone and lacks a portion of them. This sample yields approximately 650,000 clones, of which roughly 95% are seen a single time; 0.095% to 0.12% belongs to the top ten. Sequenced material: naive CD8+ T cells sorted from blood. Receptors were obtained from a woman aged 25 to 39 in good health. Both conserved end residues are part of each CDR3. The D gene is left open where the match is weak. Not every row has a clone size; where given, it reads once, few, many or a size class.

TRBJ2-2 NA TRBV28 TRBD2 TGTGCCAGCAGACTAGCGGACGGCGGGGAGCTGTTTTTT CASRLADGGELFF
TRBJ2-1 NA TRBV28 TRBD1 TGTGCCAGCAGTTCCGGGACAGGGGGCCCTAGCGGCTACAATGAGCAGTTCTTC CASSSGTGGPSGYNEQFF
TRBJ1-2 NA TRBV19 TRBD1 TGTGCCAGTAGTATGGAGGGGGCGTATGGCTACACCTTC CASSMEGAYGYTF
TRBJ2-1 NA TRBV19 NA TGTGCCAGTAGTACACAATTGGGGTCCTACAATGAGCAGTTCTTC CASSTQLGSYNEQFF
TRBJ2-4 NA TRBV15 TRBD2 TGTGCCACCAGCAGAGATCCGGGCGGGAGGGGAGATAGTTTAGAAAACATTCAGTACTTC CATSRDPGGRGDSLENIQYF
TRBJ2-2 NA TRBV19 NA TGTGCCAGTAGTATAGATACAGGATACCGTGGGGAGCTGTTTTTT CASSIDTGYRGELFF
TRBJ1-1 NA TRBV29-1 NA TGCAGCGTTGGGGGGTTCGGGGGAGGCCTCCCTGAAGCTTTCTTT CSVGGFGGGLPEAFF
TRBJ2-1 once TRBV6-5 TRBD2 TGTGCCAGCAGTTACTCGTCAGGACTAGACTACAATGAGCAGTTCTTC CASSYSSGLDYNEQFF
TRBJ2-1 NA TRBV14 TRBD2 TGTGCCAGCAGGGGGACTAGCGGGACATACAATGAGCAGTTCTTC CASRGTSGTYNEQFF
TRBJ1-1 NA TRBV19 NA TGTGCCAGTAGTTTAGGGTCCAGCACTGAAGCTTTCTTT CASSLGSSTEAFF
TRBJ1-4 NA TRBV6-5 TRBD1 TGTGCCAGCAGCTACGGGACAGGAGTTAATGAAAAACTGTTTTTT CASSYGTGVNEKLFF
TRBJ1-5 NA TRBV6-5 NA TGTGCCAGCAGTCCCGGAGCCTATAGCAATCAGCCCCAGCATTTT CASSPGAYSNQPQHF
TRBJ2-7 once TRBV30 TRBD2 TGTGCCTGGAGTGTGGCTACTAGCGGGCGTAACACCTACGAGCAGTACTTC CAWSVATSGRNTYEQYF
TRBJ2-1 NA TRBV13 TRBD2 TGTGCCAGCAAACCATTCAGACTAGCGGGAGGGCCAAGGAATGAGCAGTTCTTC CASKPFRLAGGPRNEQFF
TRBJ2-1 NA TRBV7-9 TRBD2 TGTGCCAGCAGCTCAAAGCGGGGCGACTCCTACAATGAGCAGTTCTTC CASSSKRGDSYNEQFF
TRBJ1-1 once TRBV5-4 TRBD1 TGTGCCAGCAGCCGTCCCGGGACAGGGTTGAACACTGAAGCTTTCTTT CASSRPGTGLNTEAFF
TRBJ2-1 NA TRBV9 NA TGTGCCAGCAGCGTAGGCGGAGGGGGGAGCAATGAGCAGTTCTTC CASSVGGGGSNEQFF
TRBJ2-7 NA TRBV11-2 NA TGTGCCAGCAGTTCAGAAGGGGGGGAGCAGTACTTC CASSSEGGEQYF
TRBJ1-1 NA TRBV5-1 TRBD1 TGCGCCAGCAGACTCGGACAGGGACCGATGAACACTGAAGCTTTCTTT CASRLGQGPMNTEAFF
TRBJ2-5 NA TRBV5-6 TRBD2 TGTGCCAGCAGCTTGGCAATAGCGGGAGGGCCCTCGGAGACCCAGTACTTC CASSLAIAGGPSETQYF
TRBJ1-3 once TRBV19 NA TGTGCCAGTAGTATCACAGGATTCTCTGGAAACACCATATATTTT CASSITGFSGNTIYF
TRBJ2-7 NA TRBV7-9 NA TGTGCCAGCAGGACGGACAGCTACGAGCAGTACTTC CASRTDSYEQYF
TRBJ2-5 NA TRBV7-9 NA TGTGCCAGCAGCACCGGGACTCAAGAGACCCAGTACTTC CASSTGTQETQYF
TRBJ2-7 NA TRBV9 NA TGTGCCAGCAGCGTGGGACGGAGGGGGTACGAGCAGTACTTC CASSVGRRGYEQYF
TRBJ2-7 NA TRBV11-2 NA TGTGCCAGCAGCGGAGGTTTACACTTCTCCTACGAGCAGTACTTC CASSGGLHFSYEQYF
TRBJ2-2 NA TRBV10-3 TRBD2 TGTGCCATCAGTCCGGATTCTGGGACTAGCGGGAGGGCGAACACCGGGGAGCTGTTTTTT CAISPDSGTSGRANTGELFF
TRBJ2-5 NA TRBV4-1 TRBD2 TGCGCCAGCAGCCAAGACCCTAGCGGGAGTCAAGAGACCCAGTACTTC CASSQDPSGSQETQYF
TRBJ2-7 NA TRBV7-8 TRBD2 TGTGCCAGCAGCTTAGCGCTAATCGGTAGCGGGAGTTACGAGCAGTACTTC CASSLALIGSGSYEQYF
TRBJ2-5 once TRBV30 TRBD2 TGTGCCTGGGGGGGCTCTAGCGGGAGGTCCGCGGAGACCCAGTACTTC CAWGGSSGRSAETQYF
TRBJ2-7 NA TRBV5-1 NA TGCGCCAGCAGCTTGGTACGGCTGGCGGGGTACGAGCAGTACTTC CASSLVRLAGYEQYF
TRBJ2-7 NA TRBV4-1 NA TGCGCCAGCAGCCAAGGGTCCACCTACGAGCAGTACTTC CASSQGSTYEQYF
TRBJ2-7 few TRBV2 NA TGTGCCAGCAGGGACGTCGACAGGATATACGAGCAGTACTTC CASRDVDRIYEQYF
TRBJ2-7 NA TRBV4-1 TRBD2 TGCGCCAGCAGCCAAGATCTGAGCGGGACGGCCTACGAGCAGTACTTC CASSQDLSGTAYEQYF
TRBJ2-2 NA TRBV2 NA TGTGCCACCGGGCTCCCCGGGGAGCTGTTTTTT CATGLPGELFF
TRBJ2-3 NA TRBV28 TRBD2 TGTGCCAGCAGTTCCCCGCGGGAGCGGGAGTTTGGAGATACGCAGTATTTT CASSSPREREFGDTQYF
TRBJ2-1 NA TRBV2 TRBD2 TGTGCCAGCAGTGCGGGACTAGAACGGTTGGGGCAGTTCTTC CASSAGLERLGQFF
TRBJ2-7 NA TRBV27 NA TGTGCCAGCAGTTTATCCAGGGCCCACGAGCAGTACTTC CASSLSRAHEQYF
TRBJ2-4 NA TRBV4-1 TRBD2 TGCGCCAGCAGCCTCCAGACTAGCGGGTTTGCCAAAAACATTCAGTACTTC CASSLQTSGFAKNIQYF
TRBJ1-5 NA TRBV27 TRBD1 TGTGCCAGCAGTAAACAGGGGCAGCCCCAGCATTTT CASSKQGQPQHF
TRBJ1-4 NA TRBV5-1 NA TGCGCCAGCAGCTCGCAAAACAGGGAAACTAATGAAAAACTGTTTTTT CASSSQNRETNEKLFF
TRBJ2-5 NA TRBV28 TRBD2 TGTGCCAGCCTGACTAGCGGGGGGTCGGGTAAGACCCAGTACTTC CASLTSGGSGKTQYF
TRBJ1-4 NA TRBV28 NA TGTGCCAGCAGTTTCTCACAGATTAATGAAAAACTGTTTTTT CASSFSQINEKLFF
TRBJ1-1 NA TRBV15 NA TGTGCCACCAGCCGCCGGAACACTGAAGCTTTCTTT CATSRRNTEAFF
TRBJ2-3 NA TRBV29-1 NA TGCAGCGCACATACAGATACGCAGTATTTT CSAHTDTQYF
TRBJ2-7 NA TRBV10-1 NA TGCGCCAGCAGTGGTGGGACCATCTACGAGCAGTACTTC CASSGGTIYEQYF
TRBJ2-2 NA TRBV7-9 TRBD2 TGTGCCAGCAGTCAGACTAGCGGACCTTCCGGGGAGCTGTTTTTT CASSQTSGPSGELFF
TRBJ1-5 NA TRBV27 TRBD1 TGTGCCAGCGCGAGGCAGGGGGTCAATCAGCCCCAGCATTTT CASARQGVNQPQHF
TRBJ2-4 NA TRBV29-1 NA TGCAGCGTTGTGGAGGCGTACATTCAGTACTTC CSVVEAYIQYF
TRBJ2-7 NA TRBV28 NA TGTGCCAGCAGTTTCGGGTACGAGCAGTACTTC CASSFGYEQYF
TRBJ1-2 NA TRBV28 NA TGTGCCAGCAGTTTACCCTACTTTACAGAGAAAGCTAACTATGGCTACACCTTC CASSLPYFTEKANYGYTF
TRBJ2-7 NA TRBV7-9 NA TGTGCCAGCAGCTTTGTTCAGGGTTCCTACGAGCAGTACTTC CASSFVQGSYEQYF
TRBJ1-2 NA TRBV29-1 NA TGCAGCGTTGAAGATCATTTGTCCAGGCCGGACTATGGCTACACCTTC CSVEDHLSRPDYGYTF